This is a list of T cell receptor beta chains from one sample in a study of blood T cell repertoires in COVID-19. Profiling relied on immunoSEQ multiplex PCR, and the TCRdb table lists in-frame clones only, not all of them. The table records 320,000 or so clones, 75% to 90% of them present only once. The sequencing input was PBMCs or T cells enriched from blood (not recorded which). All receptors come from a man between 25 and 39 years old who had recovered from COVID-19. The CDR3 runs from the conserved cysteine through the conserved F or W. The D gene is left open where the match is weak. Only part of the rows carry a size: once, few, many, or a class if the clone is expanded.

d_gene	abundance	v_gene	j_gene	CDR3aa	CDR3nt
TRBD2	NA	TRBV11-3	TRBJ2-2	CASRGGGTGELFF	TGTGCCAGCCGTGGGGGGGGCACCGGGGAGCTGTTTTTT
TRBD1	NA	TRBV5-1	TRBJ1-1	CASSLGTGAEAFF	TGCGCCAGCAGCTTGGGGACAGGGGCCGAAGCTTTCTTT
TRBD1	NA	TRBV24-1	TRBJ2-1	CATSVPGQGINEQFF	TGTGCCACCAGTGTCCCGGGACAGGGTATCAATGAGCAGTTCTTC
NA	NA	TRBV24-1	TRBJ2-5	CATSDLRTTQETQYF	TGTGCCACCAGTGATTTGAGAACAACCCAAGAGACCCAGTACTTC
TRBD2	few	TRBV3-1/TRBV3-2	TRBJ2-3	CASSPFWLAGGLVGTDTQYF	TGTGCCAGCAGTCCCTTTTGGCTAGCGGGGGGGCTAGTAGGCACAGATACGCAGTATTTT
TRBD2	NA	TRBV28	TRBJ2-1	CASSLLAGSYNEQFF	TGTGCCAGCAGTTTATTAGCGGGGTCCTACAATGAGCAGTTCTTC
TRBD2	NA	TRBV7-8	TRBJ2-1	CASSLAGLAGGYRSYNEQFF	TGTGCCAGCAGCTTAGCAGGACTAGCGGGGGGCTATCGCTCCTACAATGAGCAGTTCTTC
TRBD1	NA	TRBV2	TRBJ2-3	CASTDRATDTQYF	TGTGCCAGCACCGACAGGGCCACAGATACGCAGTATTTT
TRBD1	NA	TRBV3-1/TRBV3-2	TRBJ1-1	CASSQTQGIIEAFF	TGTGCCAGCAGCCAAACACAGGGGATCATTGAAGCTTTCTTT
NA	once	TRBV18	TRBJ1-5	CASSPVADSNQPQHF	TGTGCCAGCTCACCGGTAGCAGATAGCAATCAGCCCCAGCATTTT
TRBD2	NA	TRBV30	TRBJ2-2	CAWGGGWNTGELFF	TGTGCCTGGGGCGGGGGGTGGAACACCGGGGAGCTGTTTTTT
NA	NA	TRBV5-6	TRBJ2-5	CASSPTAGSIGTQYF	TGTGCCAGCAGCCCTACTGCGGGCTCAATAGGGACCCAGTACTTC
NA	NA	TRBV5-4	TRBJ1-4	CASSLLRSEKLFF	TGTGCCAGCAGCTTGCTGCGTAGTGAAAAACTGTTTTTT
TRBD1	NA	TRBV5-4	TRBJ1-6	CASSLGGTGGSYNSPLHF	TGTGCCAGCAGCTTGGGTGGGACAGGGGGCTCCTATAATTCACCCCTCCACTTT
TRBD1	NA	TRBV9	TRBJ1-4	CASSVRDRANEKLFF	TGTGCCAGCAGCGTCCGGGACAGGGCAAATGAAAAACTGTTTTTT
NA	NA	TRBV7-9	TRBJ2-5	CASSLQLSGEETQYF	TGTGCCAGCAGCTTACAACTTAGCGGAGAAGAGACCCAGTACTTC
NA	NA	TRBV7-3	TRBJ2-6	CASSLIGTEVSGANVLTF	TGTGCCAGCAGCTTAATAGGAACTGAGGTCTCTGGGGCCAACGTCCTGACTTTC
TRBD2	NA	TRBV15	TRBJ2-1	CATSRDRLAVGGEQFF	TGTGCCACCAGCAGAGATCGGCTAGCGGTGGGTGGGGAGCAGTTCTTC
TRBD1	few	TRBV7-9	TRBJ2-7	CASSFNPQGGEQYF	TGTGCCAGCAGCTTTAATCCACAGGGGGGTGAGCAGTACTTC
NA	once	TRBV4-1	TRBJ2-2	CASSRKGGTGELFF	TGCGCCAGCAGCCGAAAAGGGGGTACCGGGGAGCTGTTTTTT
NA	NA	TRBV19	TRBJ2-3	CASSPQWWVGGPSDTQYF	TGTGCCAGTAGTCCTCAATGGTGGGTCGGGGGGCCGTCAGATACGCAGTATTTT
NA	NA	TRBV12-3/TRBV12-4	TRBJ1-6	CASRGLNSPLHF	TGTGCCAGCAGGGGACTTAATTCACCCCTCCACTTT
NA	NA	TRBV3-1/TRBV3-2	TRBJ1-1	CASRGDRNFMNTEAFF	TGTGCCAGCAGAGGAGACAGGAACTTCATGAACACTGAAGCTTTCTTT
NA	NA	TRBV5-1	TRBJ2-3	CASSVIPDTQYF	TGCGCCAGCAGCGTAATCCCAGATACGCAGTATTTT
NA	NA	TRBV28	TRBJ1-4	CASSSGSGEKLFF	TGTGCCAGCTCGTCAGGCTCGGGAGAAAAACTGTTTTTT
TRBD1	NA	TRBV11-2	TRBJ1-4	CASSPRQGRNEKLFF	TGTGCCAGCAGCCCACGACAGGGTAGGAATGAAAAACTGTTTTTT
NA	NA	TRBV6-5	TRBJ1-1	CASSYSEKGGTEAFF	TGTGCCAGCAGTTACTCGGAGAAAGGGGGCACTGAAGCTTTCTTT
TRBD1	NA	TRBV18	TRBJ1-2	CASSPARDRGRGYTF	TGTGCCAGCTCACCAGCTAGGGACAGGGGGCGCGGCTACACCTTC
NA	few	TRBV5-4	TRBJ1-3	CASSLAGSGNTIYF	TGTGCCAGCAGCTTGGCGGGCTCTGGAAACACCATATATTTT
TRBD2	NA	TRBV9	TRBJ2-7	CASSFPTSGGNEQYF	TGTGCCAGCAGCTTCCCGACTAGCGGGGGTAACGAGCAGTACTTC
NA	NA	TRBV3-1/TRBV3-2	TRBJ2-3	CASSQEFNTQYF	TGTGCCAGCAGCCAAGAGTTTAATACGCAGTATTTT
TRBD1	NA	TRBV5-6	TRBJ2-1	CASSLALGTAARGDEQFF	TGTGCCAGCAGCTTGGCCCTTGGGACAGCCGCACGGGGCGATGAGCAGTTCTTC
NA	NA	TRBV24-1	TRBJ2-3	CATSDLGAEDTQYF	TGTGCCACCAGTGATTTGGGGGCCGAAGATACGCAGTATTTT
TRBD1	NA	TRBV5-1	TRBJ2-5	CASSLDWQGAAKTQYF	TGCGCCAGCAGCTTGGACTGGCAGGGGGCGGCGAAGACCCAGTACTTC
TRBD1	once	TRBV4-1	TRBJ2-6	CASSRGTGGSGANVLTF	TGCGCCAGCAGCCGAGGGACAGGGGGCAGTGGGGCCAACGTCCTGACTTTC
NA	few	TRBV7-6	TRBJ1-1	CASSLNLGQMNTEAFF	TGTGCCAGCAGCTTAAACCTAGGACAGATGAACACTGAAGCTTTCTTT
NA	NA	TRBV19	TRBJ1-4	CASSNRDWGEKLFF	TGTGCCAGTAGTAACCGGGACTGGGGTGAAAAACTGTTTTTT
NA	few	TRBV2	TRBJ1-5	CASSDLDRRSNQPQHF	TGTGCCAGCAGTGACCTGGACAGACGGAGCAATCAGCCCCAGCATTTT
TRBD2	NA	TRBV6-1	TRBJ2-2	CASSEAPGGRGGELFF	TGTGCCAGCAGTGAAGCCCCTGGGGGGAGGGGCGGGGAGCTGTTTTTT
TRBD1	NA	TRBV28	TRBJ2-7	CASSSRDRGPYEQYF	TGTGCCAGCAGTTCCCGGGACAGGGGCCCCTACGAGCAGTACTTC
TRBD1	NA	TRBV3-1/TRBV3-2	TRBJ2-1	CASSQDGQVPLNEQFF	TGTGCCAGCAGCCAAGATGGACAGGTGCCTTTGAATGAGCAGTTCTTC
TRBD1	NA	TRBV3-1/TRBV3-2	TRBJ2-5	CASSQGGTGGRETQYF	TGTGCCAGCAGCCAGGGAGGGACAGGGGGTCGGGAGACCCAGTACTTC
NA	NA	TRBV6-5	TRBJ2-5	CASRSTPYQETQYF	TGTGCCAGCAGATCGACACCGTACCAAGAGACCCAGTACTTC
TRBD2	NA	TRBV7-3	TRBJ2-5	CASSRIAGGETQYF	TGTGCCAGCAGCCGTATAGCGGGGGGTGAGACCCAGTACTTC
NA	NA	TRBV28	TRBJ1-1	CASSPFDFEAFF	TGTGCCAGCAGCCCCTTTGACTTTGAAGCTTTCTTT
TRBD1	NA	TRBV6-1	TRBJ1-1	CASSEATGLVAFF	TGTGCCAGCAGTGAAGCGACAGGGCTTGTTGCTTTCTTT
NA	NA	TRBV5-4	TRBJ2-1	CASSASRTLANEQFF	TGTGCCAGCAGCGCGAGCCGGACTTTAGCCAATGAGCAGTTCTTC
NA	NA	TRBV28	TRBJ1-4	CASSLDSFATNEKLFF	TGTGCCAGCAGCCTGGACAGTTTTGCAACTAATGAAAAACTGTTTTTT
TRBD2	NA	TRBV9	TRBJ2-3	CASSVGAGGPRSLHTDTQYF	TGTGCCAGCAGCGTAGGGGCGGGGGGGCCACGGTCGCTGCACACAGATACGCAGTATTTT
TRBD1	NA	TRBV5-5	TRBJ1-5	CASSRQGSSQPQHF	TGTGCCAGCAGCCGACAGGGGTCAAGTCAGCCCCAGCATTTT
TRBD1	NA	TRBV19	TRBJ2-1	CASSLGWDRGYNEQFF	TGTGCCAGTAGTCTGGGCTGGGACAGGGGCTACAATGAGCAGTTCTTC
TRBD2	NA	TRBV3-1/TRBV3-2	TRBJ2-7	CASSQVRLAGGLEQYF	TGTGCCAGCAGCCAAGTGCGCCTAGCGGGGGGACTCGAGCAGTACTTC
NA	NA	TRBV27	TRBJ2-1	CASRTGIGGEQFF	TGTGCCAGCAGAACCGGAATCGGAGGTGAGCAGTTCTTC
NA	NA	TRBV6-2/TRBV6-3	TRBJ2-1	CASSDRVPSGDEQFF	TGTGCCAGCAGTGACCGGGTCCCTTCAGGGGATGAGCAGTTCTTC
NA	NA	TRBV5-5	TRBJ2-7	CASSLTPYEQYF	TGTGCCAGCAGCTTGACACCCTACGAGCAGTACTTC
NA	NA	TRBV2	TRBJ1-2	CASSETGNGYTF	TGTGCCAGCAGTGAAACCGGGAATGGCTACACCTTC
NA	NA	TRBV18	TRBJ1-1	CASSPGDRQAFF	TGTGCCAGCTCACCAGGAGACAGGCAAGCTTTCTTT
TRBD2	NA	TRBV13	TRBJ2-7	CASSLGTSGPSYEQYF	TGTGCCAGCAGCTTAGGGACTAGCGGGCCCTCCTACGAGCAGTACTTC
NA	NA	TRBV21-1	TRBJ1-1	CASMDRGHTEAFF	TGTGCCAGCATGGACAGGGGGCACACTGAAGCTTTCTTT
TRBD2	NA	TRBV4-1	TRBJ2-6	CASSRGLAARSGANVLTF	TGCGCCAGCAGCCGGGGACTAGCGGCTCGCTCTGGGGCCAACGTCCTGACTTTC